The subject of this entry is one TCR beta chain. In this sample, this clonotype turned up many times. This receptor's antigen is unknown. The sample holds no much larger clone one base away, and base qualities are not on file. Set within a cohort of healthcare workers in London, UK, this nested case-control study involved weekly PCR testing of nasopharyngeal swabs along with blood sampling. Healthcare workers were enrolled in the week of the UK lockdown, from 23 to 31 March 2020, and were followed every week for up to roughly 16 weeks. Receptors were amplified or captured by 5' RACE. These reads were obtained on a NextSeq 500. In the TCR library protocol, unique molecular identifiers were attached to individual cDNA molecules to correct for PCR bias and sequencing error. Both TCR alpha and beta chains were sequenced, and tight co-correlation was observed between alpha and beta sequence abundances in each sample. The authors' pipeline ran thus. Decombinator V4 was used to annotate TCR sequences for V gene, J gene and CDR3. TCRs were defined as expanded if a significant change between any two time points was detected under a Poisson model with p below 0.0001. TCR abundances were normalised to the total number of TCRs sequenced in each sample and reported as counts per million. TRAV1-2 paired with TRAJ12, TRAJ20 or TRAJ33 defined MAIT TCRs, while TRAV10 paired with TRAJ18 defined iNKT TCRs. VDJdb, accessed on 1 November 2021, was searched for TCRs annotated for CMV, EBV and SARS-CoV-2, and TCRs annotated for more than one antigen were excluded. The public reads were reanalyzed by TCRdb: fastp trimming at Q25, MiXCR alignment, in-frame beta chains only. Every distinct CDR3 protein forms one entry, paired with its most common genes and DNA. The V and J calls follow TCRdb's processing rather than the paper's. The sample data list 60,000 or so distinct CDR3 sequences, and around 9% of these were observed just once. The ten largest clones represent 20% to 25% of the sample.

The data are from a study of early T cells in non-severe SARS-CoV-2 infection (dated by TCRdb to the early 2020s). Turning to the overall study: Bulk RNA from unsorted whole blood was used for TCR sequencing, so alpha and beta chains could not be paired. The paper's findings and limits, for the study overall: VDJdb matching was skewed toward anti-spike CD8 responses and likely underestimated virus-specific expansions by missing private and CD4 specificities.

The CDR3 numbers 15 residues from cysteine through phenylalanine. Solely the CDR3 DNA is kept, with 45 bases framed from the first base. The germline V gene (reference sequence) sets CDR1 to SEHNR and CDR2 to FQNEAQ. The V end loses 5 bases and the J end loses 2 bases, and a stretch of 16 bases separates them. The sequence was collected from an adult who was a healthcare worker with PCR-confirmed SARS-CoV-2 infection or an uninfected control (not recorded which). The V and J genes are TRBV7-9 and TRBJ2-7; tentative D gene TRBD1, with 8 bases matching. The sample taken for sequencing was whole blood. The DNA sequence reads TGTGCCAGCAGCCTGACAGGGGAGGGGACCTACGAGCAGTACTTC. Translated, this gives CASSLTGEGTYEQYF. The variable domain in full, with residues beyond the CDR3 obtained from the reference TRBV7-9 and TRBJ2-7 genes, is DTGVSQNPRHKITKRGQNVTFRCDPISEHNRLYWYRQTLGQGPEFLTYFQNEAQLEKSRLLSDRFSAERPKGSFSTLEIQRTEQGDSAMYLCASSLTGEGTYEQYFGPGTRLTVT.